A single sample is the source of the 12 T cell receptor beta chains below, sequenced in a study of blood T cell repertoires in COVID-19. Measured with immunoSEQ multiplex PCR; TCRdb has only the in-frame clones, and not every one. The table includes 100,000 or so clones, approximately 82% detected once. The sequencing input was peripheral blood. The receptors derive from an elderly woman with acute or convalescent COVID-19.

This rearrangement joins TRBV5-5 to TRBJ1-3; D not certain. Trimming stripped 5 bases from V and 6 bases from J, with 9 bases between. Germline CDR1 is SGHKS and CDR2 is YYEKEE (reference sequence). This CDR3 is built from 12 residues. The CDR3 here is CASSLPQNTIYF. CDR3 nucleotide sequence: TGTGCCAGCAGTCTACCCCAAAACACCATATATTTT.

The chain joins TRBV15 to TRBJ2-2, with 10 nucleotides matching TRBD1. Losses at the gene ends were 0 bases for V and 7 bases for J; bases not matched to a gene: 8. The germline CDR1 and CDR2 sequences are LNHNV and YYDKDF (reference sequence). The CDR3 spans 17 residues. The DNA of the CDR3 is TGTGCCACCAGCAGAGACCGAAGACAGGGGGCGAACGGGGAGCTGTTTTTT. Protein sequence: CATSRDRRQGANGELFF.

The genes are TRBV19 and TRBJ1-5; a possible D gene is TRBD1 (5 bases). CDR1 is LNHDA, CDR2 SQIVND, per germline (reference sequence). Trimming cost V 9 bases and J 2 bases, with 11 bases left between them. The length of the CDR3 is 13 residues. The CDR3 reads CASAGFGNQPQHF. Here the CDR3 DNA reads TGTGCCAGCGCAGGGTTTGGCAATCAGCCCCAGCATTTT. The entire variable domain, with the rest obtained from reference TRBV19 and TRBJ1-5, is as follows: DGGITQSPKYLFRKEGQNVTLSCEQNLNHDAMYWYRQDPGQGLRLIYYSQIVNDFQKGDIAEGYSVSREKKESFPLTVTSAQKNPTAFYLCASAGFGNQPQHFGDGTRLSIL.

Many counts were recorded for this clone. CDR3 sequence reads: CATSRTSGRVREQFF. The CDR3 DNA sequence: TGTGCCACCTCCAGGACTAGCGGGAGGGTTAGGGAGCAGTTCTTC. The chain is built from TRBV7-9 and TRBJ2-1, with 15 bases identical to TRBD2. The junction had 11 bases not matched to a gene; V was cut back by 10 bases and J by 10 bases. The CDR3 runs 15 residues. Germline lookup yields CDR1 SEHNR and CDR2 FQNEAQ (reference sequence).

This rearrangement joins TRBV19 to TRBJ1-4, with a weak D call TRBD1 (5 bases). Looked up from germline, CDR1 is LNHDA and CDR2 is SQIVND (reference sequence). The CDR3 has 15 amino acids. Trimming removed 3 bases from V and 5 bases from J, with 13 bases in between. Here the CDR3 reads CASSILAGNNEKLFF. The CDR3 DNA reads as TGTGCCAGTAGTATCTTGGCAGGGAACAATGAAAAACTGTTTTTT.

The rearrangement links TRBV20-1 to TRBJ1-1, with unresolved D. The length of the CDR3 is 12 residues. The germline V gene has CDR1 DFQATT and CDR2 SNEGSKA (reference sequence). V lost 3 bases and J lost 4, with 9 bases in between. CDR3 amino acids: CSASGGTTEAFF. In DNA form, the CDR3 reads TGCAGTGCTAGTGGCGGCACCACTGAAGCTTTCTTT.

This chain joins TRBV9 and TRBJ1-5, with D perhaps TRBD1 (5 bases). Germline-derived CDR1 and CDR2 are SGDLS and YYNGEE. This CDR3 region has 15 residues. V lost 4 bases to trimming and J lost 7 bases, with 18 bases between them. The CDR3 region has the DNA TGTGCCAGCAGCCCGGGACCCCGGGAGGACCAGCCCCAGCATTTT. This encodes CASSPGPREDQPQHF.

This chain links TRBV2 with TRBJ1-2, with 7 bases that match TRBD1. The CDR3 loop spans 13 amino acids. CDR1 and CDR2 (germline): SNHLY, FYNNEI. With V trimmed by 10 bases and J by 4 bases, 9 bases remained unmatched. In nucleotides, the CDR3 is TGTGCCACCTCTACAGGGGAAGCCTATGGCTACACCTTC. Amino acids: CATSTGEAYGYTF. Full variable domain (remainder filled in from reference TRBV2 and TRBJ1-2): EPEVTQTPSHQVTQMGQEVILRCVPISNHLYFYWYRQILGQKVEFLVSFYNNEISEKSEIFDDQFSVERPDGSNFTLKIRSTKLEDSAMYFCATSTGEAYGYTFGSGTRLTVV.

This sequence joins TRBV5-4 and TRBJ1-5; D gene uncertain. CDR3 length: 13 amino acids. V lost 5 bases, J lost 4 bases, and 10 bases lay in between. Germline CDR1 is SGHNT and CDR2 is YYREEE (reference sequence). The CDR3 loop reads CASSPSPNQPQHF. The CDR3 bases are TGTGCCAGCAGTCCTAGCCCGAATCAGCCCCAGCATTTT.

There are a few counts of this clone. J is TRBJ1-2 and V is TRBV7-2; TRBD1 aligns across 8 bases. The CDR3 is 15 amino acids. The trim removed 0 bases at V and 8 bases at J, leaving 8 bases unmatched. CDR1 SGHTA and CDR2 FQGNSA come from the germline V gene. The CDR3 is CASSLATNRGDGYTF. In DNA form, the CDR3 reads TGTGCCAGCAGCTTAGCAACCAACAGGGGGGACGGCTACACCTTC.

The chain couples TRBV28 to TRBJ1-6; TRBD1 aligns across 10 bases. The V and J ends lost 8 bases and 9 bases, in that order; junction bases with no gene match: 7. CDR1 and CDR2 from the germline V gene are MDHEN and SYDVKM. The CDR3 sequence is 14 residues long. The CDR3 nucleotides are TGTGCCAGCTCCCTCGGGACAGGGGTTTCACCCCTCCACTTT. It translates to CASSLGTGVSPLHF.

This clone was observed a handful of times. The chain carries TRBV6-5 and TRBJ2-1; 10 bases fit TRBD2. The V gene's germline CDR1 is MNHEY and CDR2 SVGAGI. With V trimmed by 6 bases and J by 2 bases, 4 bases remained unmatched. The CDR3 has 15 amino acids. The CDR3 protein is CASRAGGSAYNEQFF. The DNA for the CDR3 is TGTGCCAGCAGAGCGGGAGGGAGCGCCTACAATGAGCAGTTCTTC.